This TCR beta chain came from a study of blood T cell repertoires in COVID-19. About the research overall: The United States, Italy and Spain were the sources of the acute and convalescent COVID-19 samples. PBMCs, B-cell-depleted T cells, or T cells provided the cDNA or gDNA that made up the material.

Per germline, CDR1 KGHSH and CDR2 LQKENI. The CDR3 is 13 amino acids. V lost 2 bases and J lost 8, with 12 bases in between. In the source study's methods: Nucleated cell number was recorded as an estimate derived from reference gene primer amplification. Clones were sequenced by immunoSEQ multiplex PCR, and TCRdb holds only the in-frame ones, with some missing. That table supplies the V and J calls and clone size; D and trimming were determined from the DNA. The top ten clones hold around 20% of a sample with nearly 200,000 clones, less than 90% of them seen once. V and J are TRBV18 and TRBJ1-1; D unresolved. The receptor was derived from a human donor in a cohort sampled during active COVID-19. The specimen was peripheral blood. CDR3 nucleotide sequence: TGTGCCAGCTCACCAGGCCCGGGAGCCGAAGCTTTCTTT. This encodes CASSPGPGAEAFF.